This T cell receptor (beta chain) was sequenced during a study of cytomegalovirus exposure and HLA in healthy donors. About the research overall: Genotyping showed around 80% of some 400 donors falling in the Caucasian-associated ancestry cluster.

PCR primers comprised 60 Vbeta and 13 Jbeta primers. Clones were read by immunoSEQ multiplex PCR, and TCRdb kept only the in-frame ones, dropping some. The sample carries 100,000 to 150,000 clones, about 10% recorded once. Study-level findings and limits: Per published accounts, TCR beta sequences correctly predicted the HLA-A and HLA-B alleles of most subjects.

Germline loops: CDR1 ENHRY, CDR2 SYGVKD. Trimming cost V 5 bases and J 6 bases; bases outside gene matches: 4. The CDR3 extends over 13 amino acids. About this clone: Antigen specificity is unknown.

This chain uses TRBV10-3 with TRBJ2-3, with TRBD2 matching over 8 bases. The source of this sequence is a woman under 30 in good health and CMV-seropositive. Material for sequencing was PBMCs. The CDR3 sequence: CAISSGSSDTQYF. As DNA, the CDR3 is TGTGCCATCAGTAGCGGGAGCTCGGATACGCAGTATTTT.